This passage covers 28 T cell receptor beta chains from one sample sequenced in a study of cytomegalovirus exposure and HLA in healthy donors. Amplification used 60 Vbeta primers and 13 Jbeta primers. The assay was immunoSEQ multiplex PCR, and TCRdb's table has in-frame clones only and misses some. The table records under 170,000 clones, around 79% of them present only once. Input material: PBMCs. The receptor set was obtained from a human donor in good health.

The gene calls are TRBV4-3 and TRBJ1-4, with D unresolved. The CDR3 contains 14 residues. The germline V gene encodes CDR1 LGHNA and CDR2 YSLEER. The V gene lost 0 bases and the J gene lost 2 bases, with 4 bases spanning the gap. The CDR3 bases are TGCGCCAGCAGCCAAGATATCACTAATGAAAAACTGTTTTTT. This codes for CASSQDITNEKLFF.

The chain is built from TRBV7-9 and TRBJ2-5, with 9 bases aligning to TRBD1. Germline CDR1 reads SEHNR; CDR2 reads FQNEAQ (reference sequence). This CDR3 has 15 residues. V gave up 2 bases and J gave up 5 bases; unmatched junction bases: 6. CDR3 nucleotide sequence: TGTGCCAGCAGCTTAAGCGGGACAGGGATGGAGACCCAGTACTTC. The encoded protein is CASSLSGTGMETQYF.

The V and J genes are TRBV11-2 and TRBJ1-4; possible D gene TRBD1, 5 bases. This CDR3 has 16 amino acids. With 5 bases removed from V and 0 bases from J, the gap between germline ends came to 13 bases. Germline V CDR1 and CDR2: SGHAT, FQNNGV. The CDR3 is CASSPQIGATNEKLFF. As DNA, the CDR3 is TGTGCCAGCAGCCCCCAGATAGGGGCAACTAATGAAAAACTGTTTTTT.

CDR3 DNA sequence: TGTGCCAGTAGTATAGTCGGGGCGGGGACTGGCAATCAGCCCCAGCATTTT. The encoded protein is CASSIVGAGTGNQPQHF. The rearrangement links TRBV19 to TRBJ1-5; D perhaps matches TRBD1 (5 bases). Looked up from germline, CDR1 is LNHDA and CDR2 is SQIVND (reference sequence). The CDR3 contains 17 residues. With 1 base removed from V and 2 bases from J, the gap between germline ends came to 15 bases.

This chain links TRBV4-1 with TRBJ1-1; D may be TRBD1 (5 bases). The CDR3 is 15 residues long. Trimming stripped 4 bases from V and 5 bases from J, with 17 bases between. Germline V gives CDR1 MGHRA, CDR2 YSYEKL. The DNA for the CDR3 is TGCGCCAGCAGCCGGCCCCCCCAGGGCGGTACTGAAGCTTTCTTT. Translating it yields CASSRPPQGGTEAFF.

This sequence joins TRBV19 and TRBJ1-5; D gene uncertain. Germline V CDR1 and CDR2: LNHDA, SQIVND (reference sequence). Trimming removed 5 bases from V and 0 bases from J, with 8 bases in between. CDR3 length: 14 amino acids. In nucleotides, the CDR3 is TGTGCCAGTAGTTGGAGCAATAGCAATCAGCCCCAGCATTTT. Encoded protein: CASSWSNSNQPQHF.

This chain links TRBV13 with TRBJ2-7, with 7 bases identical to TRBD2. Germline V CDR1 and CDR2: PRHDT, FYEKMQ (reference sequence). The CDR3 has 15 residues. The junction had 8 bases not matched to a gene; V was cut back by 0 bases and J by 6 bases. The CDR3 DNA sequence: TGTGCCAGCAGCTTAGGCCCGTTAGGGAGGGGCGAGCAGTACTTC. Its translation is CASSLGPLGRGEQYF.

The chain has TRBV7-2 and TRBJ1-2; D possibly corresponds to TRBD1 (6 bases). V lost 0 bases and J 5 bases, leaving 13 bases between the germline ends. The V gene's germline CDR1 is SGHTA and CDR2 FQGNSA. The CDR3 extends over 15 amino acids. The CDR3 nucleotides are TGTGCCAGCAGCTTAGCCGGGACAAATGAGTATGGCTACACCTTC. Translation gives CASSLAGTNEYGYTF.

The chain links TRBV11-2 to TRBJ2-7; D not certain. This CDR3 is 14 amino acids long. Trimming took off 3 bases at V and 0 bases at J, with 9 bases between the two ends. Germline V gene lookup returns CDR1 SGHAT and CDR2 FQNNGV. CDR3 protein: CASSFSSPSYEQYF. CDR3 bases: TGTGCCAGCAGCTTCTCTAGTCCCTCCTACGAGCAGTACTTC.

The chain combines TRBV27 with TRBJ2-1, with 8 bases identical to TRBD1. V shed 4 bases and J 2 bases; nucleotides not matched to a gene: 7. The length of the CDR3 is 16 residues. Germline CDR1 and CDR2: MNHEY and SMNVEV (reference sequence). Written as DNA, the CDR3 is TGTGCCAGCAGTTCCTTCGGACAGGGCGCCTACAATGAGCAGTTCTTC. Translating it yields CASSSFGQGAYNEQFF.

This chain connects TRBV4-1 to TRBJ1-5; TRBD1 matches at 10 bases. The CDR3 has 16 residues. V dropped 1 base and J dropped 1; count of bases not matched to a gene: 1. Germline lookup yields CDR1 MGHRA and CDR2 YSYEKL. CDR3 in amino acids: CASSQGQGASNQPQHF. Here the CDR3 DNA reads TGCGCCAGCAGCCAAGGACAGGGGGCAAGCAATCAGCCCCAGCATTTT.

CDR3 nucleotide sequence: TGTGCCAGCAGTTACTCTGGTTTAGGGGTTCAGCCCCAGCATTTT. This sequence encodes CASSYSGLGVQPQHF. The gene calls are TRBV6-5 and TRBJ1-5; D is perhaps TRBD1 (5 bases). V shed 0 bases and J shed 6 bases, with 12 bases lying between them. Per the germline V gene, CDR1 is MNHEY and CDR2 is SVGAGI. The length of the CDR3 is 15 residues.

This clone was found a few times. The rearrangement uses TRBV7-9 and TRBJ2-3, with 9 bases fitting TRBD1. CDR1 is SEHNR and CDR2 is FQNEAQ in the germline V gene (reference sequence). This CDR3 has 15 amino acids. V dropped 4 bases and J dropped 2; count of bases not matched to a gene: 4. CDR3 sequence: CASSSGTGYTDTQYF. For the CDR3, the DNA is TGTGCCAGCAGCTCCGGGACAGGGTACACAGATACGCAGTATTTT.

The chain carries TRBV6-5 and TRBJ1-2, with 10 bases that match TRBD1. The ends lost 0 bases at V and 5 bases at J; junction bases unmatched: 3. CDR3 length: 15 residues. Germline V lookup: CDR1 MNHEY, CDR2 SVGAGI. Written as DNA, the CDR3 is TGTGCCAGCAGTTACTCGACAGGGGGCTATTATGGCTACACCTTC. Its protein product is CASSYSTGGYYGYTF.

CDR3 in amino acids: CASRTGDPNQPQHF. CDR3 sequence (DNA): TGTGCCAGCCGGACAGGGGACCCTAATCAGCCCCAGCATTTT. This sequence joins TRBV28 and TRBJ1-5, with 9 bases matching TRBD1. V shed 8 bases and J 4 bases; nucleotides not matched to a gene: 6. The CDR3 length is 14 residues. The germline V gene has CDR1 MDHEN and CDR2 SYDVKM.

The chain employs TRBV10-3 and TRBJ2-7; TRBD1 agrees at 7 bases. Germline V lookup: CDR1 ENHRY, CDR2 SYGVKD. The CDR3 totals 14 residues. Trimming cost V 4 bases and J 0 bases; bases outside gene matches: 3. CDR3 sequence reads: CAISGGTDSYEQYF. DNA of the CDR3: TGTGCCATCAGTGGGGGGACAGACTCCTACGAGCAGTACTTC.

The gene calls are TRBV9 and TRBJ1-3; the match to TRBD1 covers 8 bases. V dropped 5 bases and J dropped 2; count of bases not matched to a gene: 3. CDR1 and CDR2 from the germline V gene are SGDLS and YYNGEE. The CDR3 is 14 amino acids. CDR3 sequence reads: CASSEQGAGNTIYF. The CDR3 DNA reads TGTGCCAGCAGTGAACAGGGGGCTGGAAACACCATATATTTT.

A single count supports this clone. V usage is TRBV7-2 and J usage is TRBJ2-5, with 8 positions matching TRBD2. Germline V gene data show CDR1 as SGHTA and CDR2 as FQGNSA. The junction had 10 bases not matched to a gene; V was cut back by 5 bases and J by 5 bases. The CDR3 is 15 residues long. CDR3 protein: CASSHSWTSRETQYF. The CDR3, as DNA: TGTGCCAGCAGCCACTCGTGGACTAGCCGGGAGACCCAGTACTTC.

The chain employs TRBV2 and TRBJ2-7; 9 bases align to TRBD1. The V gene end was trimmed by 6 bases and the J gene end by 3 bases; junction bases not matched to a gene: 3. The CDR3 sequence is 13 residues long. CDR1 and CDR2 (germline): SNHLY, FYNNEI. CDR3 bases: TGTGCCAGCAGGGGGACAGGGAACTACGAGCAGTACTTC. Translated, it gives CASRGTGNYEQYF. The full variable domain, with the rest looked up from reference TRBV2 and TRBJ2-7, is EPEVTQTPSHQVTQMGQEVILRCVPISNHLYFYWYRQILGQKVEFLVSFYNNEISEKSEIFDDQFSVERPDGSNFTLKIRSTKLEDSAMYFCASRGTGNYEQYFGPGTRLTVT.

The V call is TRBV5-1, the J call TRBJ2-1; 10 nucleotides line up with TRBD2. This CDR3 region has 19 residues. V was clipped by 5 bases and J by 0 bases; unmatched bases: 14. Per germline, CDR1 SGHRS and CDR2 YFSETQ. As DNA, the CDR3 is TGCGCCAGCAGAGGCACAGCGGGAGGGCGTAGGGGCTCCTACAATGAGCAGTTCTTC. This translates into CASRGTAGGRRGSYNEQFF.

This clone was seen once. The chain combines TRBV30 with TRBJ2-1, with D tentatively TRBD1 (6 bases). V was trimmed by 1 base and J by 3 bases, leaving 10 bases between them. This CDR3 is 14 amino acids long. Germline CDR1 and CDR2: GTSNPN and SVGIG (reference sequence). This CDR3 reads CAWSAAQGYNEQFF. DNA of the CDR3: TGTGCCTGGAGTGCCGCACAGGGCTACAATGAGCAGTTCTTC. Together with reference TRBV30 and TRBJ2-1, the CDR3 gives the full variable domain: SQTIHQWPATLVQPVGSPLSLECTVEGTSNPNLYWYRQAAGRGLQLLFYSVGIGQISSEVPQNLSASRPQDRQFILSSKKLLLSDSGFYLCAWSAAQGYNEQFFGPGTRLTVL.

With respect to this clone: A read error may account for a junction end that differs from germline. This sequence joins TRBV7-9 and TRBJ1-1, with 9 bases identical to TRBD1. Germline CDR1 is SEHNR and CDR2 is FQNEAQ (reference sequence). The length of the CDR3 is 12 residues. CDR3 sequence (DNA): TGTTCCAGCAGCTCCGAGACAGGGGGATTAAACTTT. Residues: CSSSSETGGLNF.

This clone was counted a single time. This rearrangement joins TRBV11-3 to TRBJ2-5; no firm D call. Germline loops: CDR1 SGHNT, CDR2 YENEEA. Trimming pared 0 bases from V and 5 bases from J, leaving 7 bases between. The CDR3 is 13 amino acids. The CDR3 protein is CASSLDSRETQYF. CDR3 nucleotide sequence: TGTGCCAGCAGCTTAGATAGTCGGGAGACCCAGTACTTC.

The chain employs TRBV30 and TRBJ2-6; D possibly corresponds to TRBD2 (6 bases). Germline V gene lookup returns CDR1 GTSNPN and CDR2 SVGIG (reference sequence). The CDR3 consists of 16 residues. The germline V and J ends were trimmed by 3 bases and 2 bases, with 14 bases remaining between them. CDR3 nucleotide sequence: TGTGCCTGGAGGGGCCTGGGGGGTGCTGGGGCCAACGTCCTGACTTTC. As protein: CAWRGLGGAGANVLTF.

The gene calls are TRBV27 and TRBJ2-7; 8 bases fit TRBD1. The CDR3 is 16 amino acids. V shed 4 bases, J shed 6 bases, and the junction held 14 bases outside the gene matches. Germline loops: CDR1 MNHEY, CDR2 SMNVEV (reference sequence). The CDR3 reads CASSSPIRTGYFEQYF. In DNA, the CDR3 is TGTGCCAGCAGTTCACCTATACGGACAGGGTACTTCGAGCAGTACTTC.

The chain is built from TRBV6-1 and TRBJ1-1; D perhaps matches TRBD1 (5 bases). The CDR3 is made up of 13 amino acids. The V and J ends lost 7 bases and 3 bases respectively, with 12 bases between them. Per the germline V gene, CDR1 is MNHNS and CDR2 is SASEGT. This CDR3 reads CASNPSGDTEAFF. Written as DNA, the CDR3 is TGTGCCAGCAATCCATCGGGGGACACTGAAGCTTTCTTT.

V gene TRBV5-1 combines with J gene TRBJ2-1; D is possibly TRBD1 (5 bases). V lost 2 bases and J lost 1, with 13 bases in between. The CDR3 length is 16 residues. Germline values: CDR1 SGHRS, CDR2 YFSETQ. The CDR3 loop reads CASSFGAYGSYNEQFF. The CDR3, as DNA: TGCGCCAGCAGCTTTGGGGCTTACGGTTCCTACAATGAGCAGTTCTTC.

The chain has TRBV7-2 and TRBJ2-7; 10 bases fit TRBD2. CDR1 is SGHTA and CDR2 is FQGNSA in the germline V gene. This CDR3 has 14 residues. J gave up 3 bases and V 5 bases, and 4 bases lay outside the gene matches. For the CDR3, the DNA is TGTGCCAGCAGCCCAGGGACTAGCGTCTACGAGCAGTACTTC. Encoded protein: CASSPGTSVYEQYF.